This T cell receptor (beta chain) was identified in a study of cytomegalovirus exposure and HLA in healthy donors. Study information: The study placed less than 90% of its approximately 400 genotyped donors in the Caucasian-associated ancestry cluster. Study conclusions and caveats: TCR beta chain V- and J-gene trimming was linked, in a later analysis, to a missense variant in DCLRE1C. The authors later found HLA-associated TCR beta chains more clonally expanded than equally common others. Previously analyzed data showed that most TCR beta V segments were productive at a frequency of about 87% or about 30%.

Of note for this clone: As yet, its antigen is unknown.

PCR amplification relied on 60 Vbeta primers (plus 13 Jbeta primers). Produced via immunoSEQ multiplex PCR; TCRdb's table is partial and in-frame only. The table lists around 170,000 clones, around 82% of them singletons. Germline V gene sequence: CDR1 SGDLS, CDR2 YYNGEE. Trimming stripped 4 bases from V and 2 bases from J, with 10 bases between. This CDR3 has 13 amino acids. This TCR derives from a woman aged 25 to 39 in good health and CMV-seropositive. Sequencing was performed on PBMCs. This chain connects TRBV9 to TRBJ2-7, with a weak D call TRBD2 (6 bases). This chain's CDR3 is CASSPGLTYEQYF. CDR3 nucleotides: TGTGCCAGCAGCCCGGGACTGACCTACGAGCAGTACTTC.